Listed here are 27 T cell receptor beta chains from one sample, sequenced in a study of graft-versus-host responses after intestinal transplantation. Clones were sequenced by immunoSEQ multiplex PCR, and TCRdb holds only the in-frame ones, with some missing. The table has more than 65,000 clones, 84% seen once; the top ten hold 0.39%. Their target antigens are unknown. Sequences were derived from unstimulated CD4+ T cells sorted from spleen or lymph node cells, sampled before transplant. The source is a human donor who was the organ donor for an intestinal transplant.

This chain connects TRBV6-1 to TRBJ2-7, with TRBD1 as a possible D gene (6 bases). The germline CDR1 and CDR2 sequences are MNHNS and SASEGT. This CDR3 is 15 amino acids long. V lost 6 bases, J lost 2 bases, and 17 bases lay in between. As DNA, the CDR3 is TGTGCCAGCAGCGAGACGGGAACAGGGACCTACGAGCAGTACGTC. Translating it yields CASSETGTGTYEQYV.

The chain carries TRBV28 and TRBJ1-2; 11 bases are a match to TRBD1. J gave up 7 bases and V 3 bases, and 7 bases lay outside the gene matches. This CDR3 region has 15 residues. Germline CDR1 MDHEN, CDR2 SYDVKM. The CDR3 DNA follows: TGTGCCAGCAGTTTCCGCGGGACAGGGGGGAGTGGCTACACCTTC. This gives the protein CASSFRGTGGSGYTF.

The rearrangement uses TRBV7-8 and TRBJ1-4; TRBD1 matches at 8 bases. The V gene end was trimmed by 5 bases and the J gene end by 7 bases; junction bases not matched to a gene: 12. The CDR3 runs to 16 residues. Germline assignment: CDR1 SGHVS and CDR2 FQNEAQ. CDR3 in DNA: TGTGCCAGCAGCCCCTACCGGACAGGGATTGTTGAAAAACTGTTTTTT. It encodes CASSPYRTGIVEKLFF.

The chain links TRBV10-1 to TRBJ2-1, with 9 bases that match TRBD2. The CDR3 has 15 residues. CDR1 and CDR2 from the germline V gene are WNHNN and SYGVQD (reference sequence). J lost 5 bases, V lost 4 bases, and 6 bases had no gene match. The CDR3 bases are TGCGCCAGCAGTGGTCAGCGGGGGGACGACAATGAGCAGTTCTTC. This encodes CASSGQRGDDNEQFF.

The chain joins TRBV6-1 to TRBJ2-7; 9 nucleotides match TRBD1. This CDR3 comprises 13 residues. V lost 5 bases to trimming and J lost 6 bases; unmatched junction nucleotides: 5. CDR1 is MNHNS, CDR2 SASEGT, per germline. The CDR3 DNA reads TGTGCCAGCAGTAGCCAGACAGGGGGCGAGCAGTACGTC. Its protein is CASSSQTGGEQYV.

The chain employs TRBV29-1 and TRBJ2-4; TRBD2 agrees at 8 bases. Germline-derived CDR1 and CDR2 are SQVTM and ANQGSEA. This CDR3 has 14 residues. V lost 4 bases, J lost 0 bases, and 2 bases stayed unmatched. This CDR3 reads CSVAGGRAKNIQYF. For the CDR3, the DNA is TGCAGCGTTGCGGGGGGGCGAGCCAAAAACATTCAGTACTTC. Looking up the rest from reference TRBV29-1 and TRBJ2-4 gives the full variable domain: SAVISQKPSRDICQRGTSLTIQCQVDSQVTMMFWYRQQPGQSLTLIATANQGSEATYESGFVIDKFPISRPNLTFSTLTVSNMSPEDSSIYLCSVAGGRAKNIQYFGAGTRLSVL.

CDR3 sequence: CASSLAPGANSPLHF. The CDR3 DNA follows: TGTGCCAGCAGCTTAGCCCCAGGGGCTAATTCACCCCTCCACTTT. The chain combines TRBV7-2 with TRBJ1-6; D may be TRBD1 (6 bases). Trimming removed 0 bases from V and 6 bases from J, with 9 bases in between. This CDR3 spans 15 amino acids. The germline V gene has CDR1 SGHTA and CDR2 FQGNSA.

This chain links TRBV7-9 with TRBJ2-1; 7 bases are a match to TRBD2. V lost 5 bases and J lost 10; bases outside the gene matches: 14. Germline V gives CDR1 SEHNR, CDR2 FQNEAQ (reference sequence). This CDR3 is built from 15 residues. The CDR3 DNA sequence: TGTGCCAGCAGCCAGATGGGGAGGGGTGGAGGGGAGCAGTTCTTC. It codes for CASSQMGRGGGEQFF.

The genes are TRBV5-8 and TRBJ1-4, with a weak D call TRBD1 (6 bases). The CDR3 consists of 14 residues. Germline V CDR1 and CDR2: SGHTS, YDEGEE. Trimming stripped 1 base from V and 9 bases from J, with 13 bases between. In DNA, the CDR3 is TGTGCCAGCAGCTTGCGCGGACAGTCTAAAAAACTGTTTTTT. Amino acid sequence: CASSLRGQSKKLFF.

This clone came up a few times. This sequence joins TRBV19 and TRBJ1-2; D is possibly TRBD1 (5 bases). V lost 7 bases to trimming and J lost 4 bases, with 16 bases between them. The CDR3 runs 14 residues. Germline CDR1 is LNHDA and CDR2 is SQIVND (reference sequence). The CDR3 DNA is TGTGCCAGTAACCTTTCGGGACTCCGCTATGGCTACACCTTC. Residues: CASNLSGLRYGYTF.

This chain uses TRBV6-5 with TRBJ2-5; TRBD1 matches 8 bases. V shed 8 bases, J shed 4 bases, and the junction held 6 bases outside the gene matches. Germline assignment: CDR1 MNHEY and CDR2 SVGAGI. The CDR3 extends over 13 amino acids. CDR3 sequence: CASGQGAGETQYF. The DNA for the CDR3 is TGTGCCAGCGGGCAGGGGGCGGGAGAGACCCAGTACTTC.

The chain carries TRBV6-6 and TRBJ2-5; 8 positions match TRBD1. The germline V gene encodes CDR1 MNHNY and CDR2 SVGAGI (reference sequence). With 4 bases clipped from V and 5 bases from J, the junction kept 9 bases outside the gene matches. This CDR3 is 15 amino acids long. This CDR3 reads CASSSGQGGRETQYF. The CDR3 nucleotides are TGTGCCAGCAGTTCAGGACAGGGAGGTCGGGAGACCCAGTACTTC.

The chain carries TRBV5-1 and TRBJ1-1; no reliable D call. CDR1 SGHRS and CDR2 YFSETQ come from the germline V gene. The V and J ends lost 8 bases and 1 base respectively, with 18 bases between them. The CDR3 loop spans 15 amino acids. The CDR3 loop is CASGEVRERNTEAFF. The CDR3 DNA reads TGCGCCAGTGGCGAGGTAAGAGAAAGGAACACTGAAGCTTTCTTT. Using reference TRBV5-1 and TRBJ1-1 for the parts outside the CDR3, the full variable domain is KAGVTQTPRYLIKTRGQQVTLSCSPISGHRSVSWYQQTPGQGLQFLFEYFSETQRNKGNFPGRFSGRQFSNSRSEMNVSTLELGDSALYLCASGEVRERNTEAFFGQGTRLTVV.

The chain uses TRBV27 and TRBJ2-2, with TRBD1 identical over 11 bases. The ends lost 7 bases at V and 10 bases at J; junction bases unmatched: 11. Germline CDR1 MNHEY, CDR2 SMNVEV (reference sequence). The length of the CDR3 is 15 residues. Written as DNA, the CDR3 is TGTGCCAGCACCCAGCTCGGGACAGGGGGGCAGGAGCTGTTTTTT. It yields the protein CASTQLGTGGQELFF.

The chain uses TRBV7-2 and TRBJ2-7, with D possibly TRBD2 on 6 matching bases. Germline loops: CDR1 SGHTA, CDR2 FQGNSA. V lost 1 base and J lost 2, with 15 bases in between. The CDR3 is made up of 16 amino acids. CDR3 in amino acids: CASSLEGPGLTYEQYV. In DNA form, the CDR3 reads TGTGCCAGCAGCTTAGAGGGGCCGGGACTGACCTACGAGCAGTACGTC.

The chain links TRBV19 to TRBJ1-5; D remains ambiguous. In germline, CDR1 is LNHDA, CDR2 SQIVND (reference sequence). With 1 base removed from V and 2 bases from J, the gap between germline ends came to 6 bases. CDR3 length: 14 residues. The CDR3 DNA is TGTGCCAGTAGTATAGTACATGGCAATCAGCCCCAGCATTTT. It is translated as CASSIVHGNQPQHF.

The V and J genes are TRBV4-2 and TRBJ2-2, with TRBD2 identical over 8 bases. With 4 bases clipped from V and 5 bases from J, the junction kept 6 bases outside the gene matches. Germline V CDR1 and CDR2: LGHNA, YNFKEQ. The CDR3 loop spans 15 amino acids. This CDR3 is CASSRGLAGTGELFF. Here the CDR3 DNA reads TGTGCCAGCAGCCGAGGACTAGCCGGGACCGGGGAGCTGTTTTTT.

The chain uses TRBV19 and TRBJ1-5; TRBD1 aligns across 8 bases. This CDR3 spans 15 amino acids. Germline CDR1 is LNHDA and CDR2 is SQIVND (reference sequence). Trimming cost V 7 bases and J 3 bases; bases outside gene matches: 8. The CDR3: CASTRTGTINQPQHF. CDR3 DNA: TGTGCCAGTACCCGGACAGGGACCATCAATCAGCCCCAGCATTTT.

This clone has only one observation. V and J are TRBV29-1 and TRBJ1-6; D unclear. V lost 4 bases to trimming and J lost 0 bases, with 4 bases between them. CDR1 is SQVTM and CDR2 is ANQGSEA in the germline V gene. The CDR3 spans 13 residues. The CDR3 here is CSVASSYNSPLHF. CDR3 nucleotide sequence: TGCAGCGTTGCTAGCTCCTATAATTCACCCCTCCACTTT.

The chain couples TRBV27 to TRBJ1-1; no firm D call. V was pared by 5 bases and J by 8 bases, with 12 bases between. This CDR3 has 12 residues. Germline V gene sequence: CDR1 MNHEY, CDR2 SMNVEV (reference sequence). Here the CDR3 DNA reads TGTGCCAGCAGTCTCCCAGGCACGGAAGCTTTCTTT. Translation: CASSLPGTEAFF.

The chain carries TRBV27 and TRBJ1-2, with 8 bases matching TRBD1. This CDR3 spans 13 amino acids. Germline lookup yields CDR1 MNHEY and CDR2 SMNVEV (reference sequence). V trimming: 6 bases; J trimming: 5 bases; junction bases outside the gene matches: 5. For the CDR3, the DNA is TGTGCCAGCAGCCGCAGGGGGCTTTATGGCTACACCTTC. Protein sequence: CASSRRGLYGYTF.

V usage is TRBV21-1 and J usage is TRBJ1-6. TRBV21-1 represents a pseudogene. The CDR3 loop spans 19 amino acids. CDR3 residues: CASSTRWGREVVDNSPLHF. The DNA for the CDR3 is TGTGCCAGCAGCACCCGGTGGGGCAGGGAGGTCGTAGATAATTCACCCCTCCACTTT.

The V and J genes are TRBV10-3 and TRBJ2-3; TRBD2 is a possible D gene (5 bases). Per the germline V gene, CDR1 is ENHRY and CDR2 is SYGVKD. V lost 6 bases and J lost 2, with 6 bases in between. The CDR3 has 12 amino acids. In nucleotides, the CDR3 is TGTGCCATCAGCCGGGACACAGATACGCAGTATTTT. This gives the protein CAISRDTDTQYF.

The CDR3, as DNA: TGTGCCACCACTCCACTAGTGAGCGGGGGACGTGCACTAGGTACGCAGTATTTT. It translates to CATTPLVSGGRALGTQYF. The chain uses TRBV28 and TRBJ2-3; TRBD2 matches 8 bases. Germline V gives CDR1 MDHEN, CDR2 SYDVKM. The CDR3 extends over 18 amino acids. Trimming cost V 10 bases and J 8 bases; bases outside gene matches: 26.

V usage is TRBV6-5 and J usage is TRBJ2-1; 7 bases fit TRBD2. Germline V gene lookup returns CDR1 MNHEY and CDR2 SVGAGI. The V segment lost 7 bases and the J segment 6 bases; nucleotides outside the gene matches: 9. The CDR3 extends over 14 amino acids. The CDR3, as DNA: TGTGCCAGCACCACTCGGGGGGTGGTCAATGAGCAGTTCTTC. It codes for CASTTRGVVNEQFF.

The rearrangement joins TRBV5-1 to TRBJ1-1; 8 bases line up with TRBD1. J lost 4 bases, V lost 4 bases, and 9 bases had no gene match. Germline values: CDR1 SGHRS, CDR2 YFSETQ. This CDR3 has 15 residues. The CDR3 DNA reads as TGCGCCAGCAGCCCGACTCAGGGGGCGATCACTGAAGCTTTCTTT. Translated: CASSPTQGAITEAFF.

The chain carries TRBV5-6 and TRBJ2-1; the D gene is possibly TRBD1 (6 bases). The CDR3 runs to 14 residues. The V gene lost 6 bases and the J gene lost 3 bases, with 13 bases spanning the gap. The V gene's germline CDR1 is SGHDT and CDR2 YYEEEE. DNA for the CDR3: TGTGCCAGCAACGTTGACAGGTTCTACAATGAGCAGTTCTTC. It encodes CASNVDRFYNEQFF.